This T cell receptor (beta chain) was sequenced in a study of blood T cell repertoires in COVID-19. In the study overall: Whether acute or convalescent, the COVID-19 samples came from the United States, Italy and Spain. T cells, B-cell-depleted T cells, or PBMCs supplied cDNA or gDNA.

V was shortened by 5 bases and J by 3 bases, with 8 bases between the two germline ends. The CDR3 loop spans 14 amino acids. CDR1 LNHDA and CDR2 SQIVND come from the germline V gene (reference sequence). Original handling: Reference gene primer amplification gave nucleated cell count estimates. The assay was immunoSEQ multiplex PCR, and TCRdb's table has in-frame clones only and misses some. Clonal size and the V and J genes are those of that table, whereas D and trimming came from the DNA. This sample yields around 100,000 clones, of which 75% to 95% are seen a single time; around 5.1% belongs to the top ten.

This clonotype was sampled from a man aged 45-65 years with acute or convalescent COVID-19. The chain combines TRBV19 with TRBJ1-6, with a possible D match to TRBD1 (5 bases). What was sequenced was peripheral blood. This chain's CDR3 is CASSPTDYNSPLHF. CDR3 DNA: TGTGCCAGTAGTCCGACAGACTATAATTCACCCCTCCACTTT.